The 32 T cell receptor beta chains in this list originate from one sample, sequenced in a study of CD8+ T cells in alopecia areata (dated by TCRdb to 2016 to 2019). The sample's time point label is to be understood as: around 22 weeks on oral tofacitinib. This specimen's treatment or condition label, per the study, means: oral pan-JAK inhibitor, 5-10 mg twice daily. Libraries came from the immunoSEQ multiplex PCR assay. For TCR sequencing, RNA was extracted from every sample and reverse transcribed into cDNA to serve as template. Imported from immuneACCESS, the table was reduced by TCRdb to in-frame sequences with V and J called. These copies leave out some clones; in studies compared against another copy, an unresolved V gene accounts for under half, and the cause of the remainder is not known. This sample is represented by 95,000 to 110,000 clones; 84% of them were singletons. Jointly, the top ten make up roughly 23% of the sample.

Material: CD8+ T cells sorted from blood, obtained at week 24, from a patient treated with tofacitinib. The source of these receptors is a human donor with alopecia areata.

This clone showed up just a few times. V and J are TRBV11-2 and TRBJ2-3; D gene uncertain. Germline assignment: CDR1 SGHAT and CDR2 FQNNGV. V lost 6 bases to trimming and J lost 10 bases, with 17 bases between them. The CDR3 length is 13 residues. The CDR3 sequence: CASSPPAELAQYF. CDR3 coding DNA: TGTGCCAGCAGTCCCCCTGCGGAATTGGCGCAGTATTTT.

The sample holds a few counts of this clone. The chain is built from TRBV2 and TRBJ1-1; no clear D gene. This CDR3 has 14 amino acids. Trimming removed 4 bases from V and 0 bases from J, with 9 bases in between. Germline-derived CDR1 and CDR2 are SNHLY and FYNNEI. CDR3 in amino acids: CASSVGRLNTEAFF. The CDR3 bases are TGTGCCAGCAGTGTCGGGCGGTTGAACACTGAAGCTTTCTTT.

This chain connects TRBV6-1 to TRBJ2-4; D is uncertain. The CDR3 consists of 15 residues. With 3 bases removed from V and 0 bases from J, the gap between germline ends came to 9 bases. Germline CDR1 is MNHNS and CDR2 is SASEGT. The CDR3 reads CASSDSYIAKNIQYF. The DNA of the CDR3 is TGTGCCAGCAGTGACTCTTACATAGCCAAAAACATTCAGTACTTC.

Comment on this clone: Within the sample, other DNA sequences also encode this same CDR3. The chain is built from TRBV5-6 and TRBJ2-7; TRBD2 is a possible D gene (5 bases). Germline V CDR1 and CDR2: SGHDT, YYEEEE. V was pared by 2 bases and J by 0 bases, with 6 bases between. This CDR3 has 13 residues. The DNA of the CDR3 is TGTGCCAGCAGCTTCGGGGTCTCCTACGAGCAGTACTTC. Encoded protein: CASSFGVSYEQYF.

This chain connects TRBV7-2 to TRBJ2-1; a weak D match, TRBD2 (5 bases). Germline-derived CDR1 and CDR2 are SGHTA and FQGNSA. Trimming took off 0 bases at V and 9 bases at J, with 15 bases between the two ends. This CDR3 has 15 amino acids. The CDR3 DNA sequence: TGTGCCAGCAGCTTAGCGCGCATGGGGAGTATTGAGCAGTTCTTC. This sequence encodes CASSLARMGSIEQFF.

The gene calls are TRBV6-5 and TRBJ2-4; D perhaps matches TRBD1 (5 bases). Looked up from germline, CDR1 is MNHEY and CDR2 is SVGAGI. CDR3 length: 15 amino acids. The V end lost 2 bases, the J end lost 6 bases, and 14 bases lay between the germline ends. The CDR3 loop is CASSYGQGLGNIQYF. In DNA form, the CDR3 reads TGTGCCAGCAGTTACGGGCAGGGCTTGGGAAACATTCAGTACTTC.

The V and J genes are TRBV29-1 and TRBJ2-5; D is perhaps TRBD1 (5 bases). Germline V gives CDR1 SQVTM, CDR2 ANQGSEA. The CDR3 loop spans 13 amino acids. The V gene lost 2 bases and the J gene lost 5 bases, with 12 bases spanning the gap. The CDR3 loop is CSVELGARETQYF. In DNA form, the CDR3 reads TGCAGCGTTGAATTAGGGGCGAGGGAGACCCAGTACTTC. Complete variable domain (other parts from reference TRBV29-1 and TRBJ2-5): SAVISQKPSRDICQRGTSLTIQCQVDSQVTMMFWYRQQPGQSLTLIATANQGSEATYESGFVIDKFPISRPNLTFSTLTVSNMSPEDSSIYLCSVELGARETQYFGPGTRLLVL.

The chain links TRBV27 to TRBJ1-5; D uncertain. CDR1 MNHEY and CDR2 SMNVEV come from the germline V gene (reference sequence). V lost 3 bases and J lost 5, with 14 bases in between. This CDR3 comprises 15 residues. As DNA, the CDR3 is TGTGCCAGCAGTTTCTTATCGGAAATGGATCAGCCCCAGCATTTT. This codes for CASSFLSEMDQPQHF.

The CDR3 DNA follows: TGTGCCAGCAGTTACCCAGGGGAGCAAGAGACCCAGTACTTC. Translating gives CASSYPGEQETQYF. V gene TRBV6-5 combines with J gene TRBJ2-5; TRBD1 might be the D (6 bases). The V end lost 2 bases, the J end lost 2 bases, and 9 bases lay between the germline ends. This CDR3 is built from 14 residues. Germline CDR1 and CDR2: MNHEY and SVGAGI.

The CDR3 DNA follows: TGCGCCAGCAGCTCAGCCGGGACAGACTACAATGAGCAGTTCTTC. As protein: CASSSAGTDYNEQFF. The chain uses TRBV5-1 and TRBJ2-1, with 7 bases lining up with TRBD1. The CDR3 is made up of 15 amino acids. Germline assignment: CDR1 SGHRS and CDR2 YFSETQ. The trim removed 3 bases at V and 3 bases at J, leaving 6 bases unmatched. The full variable domain, completed using reference TRBV5-1 and TRBJ2-1, is KAGVTQTPRYLIKTRGQQVTLSCSPISGHRSVSWYQQTPGQGLQFLFEYFSETQRNKGNFPGRFSGRQFSNSRSEMNVSTLELGDSALYLCASSSAGTDYNEQFFGPGTRLTVL.

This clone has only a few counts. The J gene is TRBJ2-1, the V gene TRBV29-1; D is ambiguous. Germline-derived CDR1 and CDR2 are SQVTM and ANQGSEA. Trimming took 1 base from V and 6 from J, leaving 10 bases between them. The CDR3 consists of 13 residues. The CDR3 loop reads CSVEVNRPNEQFF. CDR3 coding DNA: TGCAGCGTTGAAGTTAACCGGCCCAATGAGCAGTTCTTC.

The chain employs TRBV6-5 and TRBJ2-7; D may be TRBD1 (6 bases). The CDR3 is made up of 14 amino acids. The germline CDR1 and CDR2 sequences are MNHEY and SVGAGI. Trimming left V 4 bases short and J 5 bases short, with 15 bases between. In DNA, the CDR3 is TGTGCCAGCAGTTCCCTCATTACAGGGAACGAGCAGTACTTC. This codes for CASSSLITGNEQYF.

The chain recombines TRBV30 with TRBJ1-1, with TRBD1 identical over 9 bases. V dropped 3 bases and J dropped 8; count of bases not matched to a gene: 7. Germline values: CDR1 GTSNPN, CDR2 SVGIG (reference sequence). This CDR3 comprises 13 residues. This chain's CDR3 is CAWSETGGAEAFF. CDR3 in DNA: TGTGCCTGGAGCGAAACAGGGGGCGCAGAAGCTTTCTTT.

CDR3 sequence reads: CAISAGDSPSSNGYTF. In nucleotides, the CDR3 is TGTGCCATCAGTGCGGGTGACAGCCCTTCCTCTAATGGCTACACCTTC. This sequence joins TRBV10-3 and TRBJ1-2; possible D gene TRBD1, 5 bases. This CDR3 has 16 amino acids. Deletions cut 4 bases from V and 6 bases from J, with 21 bases between. Germline CDR1 and CDR2: ENHRY and SYGVKD.

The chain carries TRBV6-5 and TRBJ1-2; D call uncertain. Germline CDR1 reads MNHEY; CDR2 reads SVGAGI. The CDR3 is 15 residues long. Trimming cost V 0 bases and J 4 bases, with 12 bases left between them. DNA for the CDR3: TGTGCCAGCAGTTACTCGGAGACACGACCCTATGGCTACACCTTC. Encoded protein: CASSYSETRPYGYTF.

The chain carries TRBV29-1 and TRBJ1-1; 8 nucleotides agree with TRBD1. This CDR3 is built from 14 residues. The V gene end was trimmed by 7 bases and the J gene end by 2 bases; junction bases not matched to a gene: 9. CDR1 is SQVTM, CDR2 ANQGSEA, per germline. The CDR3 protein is CSAFVPGGNTEAFF. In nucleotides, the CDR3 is TGCAGCGCTTTCGTTCCAGGGGGCAACACTGAAGCTTTCTTT. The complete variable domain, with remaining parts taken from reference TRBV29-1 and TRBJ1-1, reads SAVISQKPSRDICQRGTSLTIQCQVDSQVTMMFWYRQQPGQSLTLIATANQGSEATYESGFVIDKFPISRPNLTFSTLTVSNMSPEDSSIYLCSAFVPGGNTEAFFGQGTRLTVV.

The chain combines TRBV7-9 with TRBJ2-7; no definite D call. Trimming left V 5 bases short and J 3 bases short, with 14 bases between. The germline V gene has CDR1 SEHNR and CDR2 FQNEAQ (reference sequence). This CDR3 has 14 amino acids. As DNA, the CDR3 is TGTGCCAGCAGCCACACCTTCAGCAGCTACGAGCAGTACTTC. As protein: CASSHTFSSYEQYF.

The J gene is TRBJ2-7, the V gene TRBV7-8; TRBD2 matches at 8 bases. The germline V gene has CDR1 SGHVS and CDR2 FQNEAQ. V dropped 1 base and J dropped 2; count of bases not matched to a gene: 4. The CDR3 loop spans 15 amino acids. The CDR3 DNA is TGTGCCAGCAGCTTAGGGGACGGGGGGGCCTACGAGCAGTACTTC. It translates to CASSLGDGGAYEQYF.

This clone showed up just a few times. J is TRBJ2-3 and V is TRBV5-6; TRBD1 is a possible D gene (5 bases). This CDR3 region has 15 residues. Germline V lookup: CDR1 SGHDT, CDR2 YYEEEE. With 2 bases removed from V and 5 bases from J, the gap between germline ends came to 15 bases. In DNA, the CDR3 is TGTGCCAGCAGCTTAGGGCAGGGAAAGTTAGATACGCAGTATTTT. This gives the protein CASSLGQGKLDTQYF.

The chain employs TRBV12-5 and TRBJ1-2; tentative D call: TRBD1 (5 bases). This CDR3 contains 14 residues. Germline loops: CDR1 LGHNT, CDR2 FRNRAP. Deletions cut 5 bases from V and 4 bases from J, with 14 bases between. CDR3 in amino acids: CASGPPDRSYGYTF. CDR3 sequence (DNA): TGTGCTAGTGGTCCCCCCGACAGAAGCTATGGCTACACCTTC.

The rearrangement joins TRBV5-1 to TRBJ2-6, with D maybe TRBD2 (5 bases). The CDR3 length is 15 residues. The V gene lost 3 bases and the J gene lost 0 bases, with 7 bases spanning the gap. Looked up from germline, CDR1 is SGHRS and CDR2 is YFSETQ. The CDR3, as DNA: TGCGCCAGCAGCTCCGGGGACTCTGGGGCCAACGTCCTGACTTTC. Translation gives CASSSGDSGANVLTF.

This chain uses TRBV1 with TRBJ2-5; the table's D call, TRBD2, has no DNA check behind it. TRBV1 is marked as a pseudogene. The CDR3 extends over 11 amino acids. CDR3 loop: CTAGGRETQYF. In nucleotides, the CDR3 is TGCACCGCGGGGGGCCGGGAGACCCAGTACTTC.

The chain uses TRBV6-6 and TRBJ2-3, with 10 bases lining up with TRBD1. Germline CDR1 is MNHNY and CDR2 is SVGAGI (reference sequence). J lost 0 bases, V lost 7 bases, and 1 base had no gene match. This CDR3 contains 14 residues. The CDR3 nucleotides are TGTGCCAGCAAGACAGGGGGCAGCACAGATACGCAGTATTTT. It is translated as CASKTGGSTDTQYF.

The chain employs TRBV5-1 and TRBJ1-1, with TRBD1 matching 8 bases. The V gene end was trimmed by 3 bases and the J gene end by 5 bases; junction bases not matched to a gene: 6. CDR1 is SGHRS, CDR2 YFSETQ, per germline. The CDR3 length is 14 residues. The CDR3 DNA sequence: TGCGCCAGCAGCTCACGGACAGGGAGAACTGAAGCTTTCTTT. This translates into CASSSRTGRTEAFF. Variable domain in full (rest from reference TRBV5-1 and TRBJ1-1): KAGVTQTPRYLIKTRGQQVTLSCSPISGHRSVSWYQQTPGQGLQFLFEYFSETQRNKGNFPGRFSGRQFSNSRSEMNVSTLELGDSALYLCASSSRTGRTEAFFGQGTRLTVV.

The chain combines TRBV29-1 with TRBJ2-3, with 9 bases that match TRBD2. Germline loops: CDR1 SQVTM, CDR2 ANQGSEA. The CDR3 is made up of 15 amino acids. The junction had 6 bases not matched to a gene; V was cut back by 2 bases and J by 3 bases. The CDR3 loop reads CSVERLAGRTDTQYF. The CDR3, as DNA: TGCAGCGTTGAAAGGCTAGCGGGGAGAACAGATACGCAGTATTTT.

The CDR3 region has the DNA TGTGCCAGCAGCGTAGATCTAGCGGGGGGCACAGATACGCAGTATTTT. Protein product: CASSVDLAGGTDTQYF. The V and J genes are TRBV9 and TRBJ2-3, with 10 bases aligning to TRBD2. Germline CDR1 is SGDLS and CDR2 is YYNGEE. The CDR3 runs 16 residues. Unmatched junction bases numbered 2, after V lost 0 bases and J lost 1 base.

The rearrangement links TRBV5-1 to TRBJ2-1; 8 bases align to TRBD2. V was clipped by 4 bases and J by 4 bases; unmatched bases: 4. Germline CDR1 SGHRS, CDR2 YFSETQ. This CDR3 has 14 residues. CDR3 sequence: CASSPGRAYNEQFF. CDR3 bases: TGCGCCAGCAGCCCCGGGAGGGCGTACAATGAGCAGTTCTTC.

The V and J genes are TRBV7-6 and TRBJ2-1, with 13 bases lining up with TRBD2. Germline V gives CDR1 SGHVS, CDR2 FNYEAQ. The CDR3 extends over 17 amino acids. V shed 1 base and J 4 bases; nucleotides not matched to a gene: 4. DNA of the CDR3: TGTGCCAGCAGCTTAGGGACTAGCGGGGGCCAATACAATGAGCAGTTCTTC. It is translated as CASSLGTSGGQYNEQFF.

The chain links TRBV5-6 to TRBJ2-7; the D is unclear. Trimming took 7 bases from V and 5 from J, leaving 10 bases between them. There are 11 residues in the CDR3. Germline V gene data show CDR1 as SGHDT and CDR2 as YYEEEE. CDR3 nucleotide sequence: TGTGCCAGCGAGAGATTCAACGAGCAGTACTTC. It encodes CASERFNEQYF.

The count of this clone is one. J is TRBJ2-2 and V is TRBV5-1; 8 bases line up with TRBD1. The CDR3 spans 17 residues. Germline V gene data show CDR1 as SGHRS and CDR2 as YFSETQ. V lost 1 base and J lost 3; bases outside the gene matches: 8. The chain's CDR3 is CASSLLPGQVDTGELFF. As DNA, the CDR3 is TGCGCCAGCAGCTTGCTGCCGGGACAGGTAGACACCGGGGAGCTGTTTTTT.

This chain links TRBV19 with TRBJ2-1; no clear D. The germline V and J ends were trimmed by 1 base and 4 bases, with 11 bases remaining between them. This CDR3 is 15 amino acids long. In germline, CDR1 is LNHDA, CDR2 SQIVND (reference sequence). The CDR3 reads CASSIAGSPYNEQFF. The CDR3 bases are TGTGCCAGTAGTATAGCTGGCAGCCCTTACAATGAGCAGTTCTTC.

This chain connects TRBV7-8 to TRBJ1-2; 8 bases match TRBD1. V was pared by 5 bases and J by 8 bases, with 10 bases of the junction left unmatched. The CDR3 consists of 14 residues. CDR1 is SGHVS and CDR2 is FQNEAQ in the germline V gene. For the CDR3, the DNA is TGTGCCAGCAGCATTGGTCAGGGGGCCCAAGGCTACACCTTC. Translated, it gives CASSIGQGAQGYTF.